This T cell receptor beta chain was documented in a study of blood T cell repertoires in COVID-19. Trimming removed 3 bases from V and 0 bases from J; junction bases left unmatched: 2. The CDR3 spans 14 residues. Germline V gene sequence: CDR1 LGHDT, CDR2 YNNKEL (reference sequence). Generated by immunoSEQ multiplex PCR, the TCRdb table keeps only in-frame clones and is missing some. The sample lists approximately 73,000 clones, approximately 86% occurring once. V usage is TRBV3-1 (or the pseudogene TRBV3-2) and J usage is TRBJ2-7; the match to TRBD1 covers 7 bases. The TCR comes from a woman aged 55-69 years with acute or convalescent COVID-19. The sample taken for sequencing was peripheral blood. CDR3 residues: CASSQGQHSYEQYF. The CDR3 DNA sequence: TGTGCCAGCAGCCAGGGACAGCACTCCTACGAGCAGTACTTC.